This T cell receptor beta chain stems from a study of CD8+ T cells in alopecia areata. General study results and limits: Researchers report lesional scalp, most notably alopecia totalis/universalis, outstripped normal scalp in clonality.

Regarding this clone: The antigen remains unidentified.

The germline gives CDR1 SGHTA, CDR2 FQGTGA. The CDR3 contains 14 residues. Losses at the gene ends were 5 bases for V and 6 bases for J; bases not matched to a gene: 8. Reverse transcribed after extraction, RNA yielded cDNA as the sequencing template. Here immunoSEQ multiplex PCR was the method, and the copy in TCRdb shows in-frame clones only, minus some. Found here are over 120,000 clones, approximately 50% of them singletons; the top ten hold 0.95% to 1%. This chain uses TRBV7-3 with TRBJ2-5; 8 bases are shared with TRBD1. The sequence was obtained from a human donor with alopecia areata. Source: CD4+ T cells sorted from blood, taken at week 0. CDR3 nucleotide sequence: TGTGCCAGCAGCCCAGGACAGGGTAAAAAGACCCAGTACTTC. Its protein product is CASSPGQGKKTQYF.